The TCR beta chain under discussion was sequenced for a study of cytomegalovirus exposure and HLA in healthy donors. Turning to the study itself: Earlier, fewer than 130 million unique TCR beta sequences were recovered from approximately 180 million T cells by an analysis.

Trimming left V 2 bases short and J 3 bases short, with 9 bases between. The length of the CDR3 is 14 residues. CDR1 and CDR2 from the germline V gene are MNHEY and SVGAGI. Note on this clone: The antigen is undetermined.

Samples came from healthy bone marrow donors. General study points: A missense DCLRE1C variant was associated with V- and J-gene trimming of TCR beta chains in a later analysis, and an independent cohort replicated the association. A later analysis found TCR association rates differed by HLA locus, highest for DRB1 and lowest for HLA-C.

This PCR relied on a set of 60 Vbeta primers and 13 Jbeta primers. Profiled with immunoSEQ multiplex PCR; TCRdb holds only in-frame clones, not every one. The sample yields around 150,000 clones, around 80% seen once. This receptor was identified in a middle-aged man in good health and CMV-seronegative. The sequencing input was PBMCs. The J gene is TRBJ2-3, the V gene TRBV6-5; D is ambiguous. Here the CDR3 DNA reads TGTGCCAGCAGTTACATTAGCTCAACAGATACGCAGTATTTT. Its translation: CASSYISSTDTQYF.